This passage covers 7 T cell receptor beta chains from one sample sequenced in a study of cytomegalovirus exposure and HLA in healthy donors. The PCR employed 60 Vbeta primers together with 13 Jbeta primers. The data were produced by immunoSEQ multiplex PCR, yet TCRdb's version contains in-frame clones alone and is incomplete. In the table there are around 200,000 clones, less than 85% of which are singletons. What was sequenced was PBMCs. These receptors were obtained from a boy younger than 18 in good health and CMV-seronegative.

The CDR3 here is CASSDDRGGTDTQYF. In nucleotides, the CDR3 is TGTGCCAGCAGTGACGACCGCGGGGGCACAGATACGCAGTATTTT. The genes are TRBV6-4 and TRBJ2-3, with D possibly being TRBD2 (6 bases). The V end was cut by 2 bases, the J end by 1 base, with 10 bases between. CDR3 length: 15 amino acids. Per the germline V gene, CDR1 is MRHNA and CDR2 is SNTAGT.

This rearrangement joins TRBV4-1 to TRBJ1-2; 11 nucleotides match TRBD1. The V segment lost 3 bases and the J segment 7 bases; nucleotides outside the gene matches: 7. In germline, CDR1 is MGHRA, CDR2 YSYEKL. The CDR3 extends over 15 amino acids. The CDR3 bases are TGCGCCAGCAGCCACGGACAGGGGGCGCCTGGTGGCTACACCTTC. Translated, it gives CASSHGQGAPGGYTF.

This clone has just a few counts. The rearrangement uses TRBV5-1 and TRBJ1-1; D not certain. This CDR3 has 14 amino acids. Germline lookup yields CDR1 SGHRS and CDR2 YFSETQ. Trimming removed 1 base from V and 0 bases from J, with 7 bases in between. The CDR3 nucleotides read TGCGCCAGCAGCTTGCAGGTTATGAACACTGAAGCTTTCTTT. This gives the protein CASSLQVMNTEAFF.

This chain links TRBV4-1 with TRBJ2-7, with D possibly matching TRBD1 (6 bases). The CDR3 loop spans 14 amino acids. V was cut by 0 bases and J by 2 bases, with 8 bases left in between. Germline lookup yields CDR1 MGHRA and CDR2 YSYEKL. The DNA of the CDR3 is TGCGCCAGCAGCCAAGATGGACAGACCTACGAGCAGTACTTC. As protein: CASSQDGQTYEQYF.

The chain recombines TRBV6-1 with TRBJ1-5; D unresolved. The CDR3 contains 14 residues. Looked up from germline, CDR1 is MNHNS and CDR2 is SASEGT. The V and J ends lost 2 bases and 4 bases respectively, with 9 bases between them. The chain's CDR3 is CASSEFGENQPQHF. The CDR3 nucleotides are TGTGCCAGCAGTGAATTCGGGGAGAATCAGCCCCAGCATTTT.

The rearrangement uses TRBV4-2 and TRBJ2-5, with TRBD1 matching over 8 bases. The J call is in doubt because the DNA end fits TRBJ2-7 better. This CDR3 is built from 15 residues. The germline V gene has CDR1 LGHNA and CDR2 YNFKEQ. This chain's CDR3 is CASSQADRASYEQYF. In DNA, the CDR3 is TGTGCCAGCAGCCAAGCGGACAGGGCAAGCTACGAGCAGTACTTC.

CDR3 protein: CAGQRATDTDTQYF. The CDR3 DNA sequence: TGTGCCGGGCAGAGGGCGACGGACACAGATACGCAGTATTTT. The gene calls are TRBV30 and TRBJ2-3, with TRBD2 as a possible D gene (5 bases). Trimming shortened V by 8 bases and J by 2 bases, and 17 bases separated the two germline ends. Germline V lookup: CDR1 GTSNPN, CDR2 SVGIG (reference sequence). This CDR3 contains 14 residues.